This T cell receptor beta chain came from a study of OX40 agonist ivuxolimab in advanced cancers. Study at large: While on treatment, patients had intravenous ivuxolimab at 0.01 to 10 mg/kg every 2 weeks.

V was cut by 1 base and J by 3 bases, with 2 bases left in between. The CDR3 loop spans 12 amino acids. Germline values: CDR1 LNHNV, CDR2 YYDKDF (reference sequence). This clone showed up just a few times. The antigen is undetermined. Assay used: immunoSEQ multiplex PCR; TCRdb lists only in-frame clones, some missing. Of about 76,000 clones in the sample, nearly 85% were seen once. Points from the study as a whole: The expanded peripheral T cells' antigen specificity was not determined.

The input for sequencing was CD4+ or CD8+ T cells sorted from blood, taken in a trial of the OX40 agonist ivuxolimab. The TCR was taken from an adult with an advanced solid tumor such as melanoma, head and neck, liver or kidney cancer. The chain has TRBV15 and TRBJ2-3; no clear D. CDR3 nucleotide sequence: TGTGCCACCAGCAGAGCTACAGATACGCAGTATTTT. This encodes CATSRATDTQYF.